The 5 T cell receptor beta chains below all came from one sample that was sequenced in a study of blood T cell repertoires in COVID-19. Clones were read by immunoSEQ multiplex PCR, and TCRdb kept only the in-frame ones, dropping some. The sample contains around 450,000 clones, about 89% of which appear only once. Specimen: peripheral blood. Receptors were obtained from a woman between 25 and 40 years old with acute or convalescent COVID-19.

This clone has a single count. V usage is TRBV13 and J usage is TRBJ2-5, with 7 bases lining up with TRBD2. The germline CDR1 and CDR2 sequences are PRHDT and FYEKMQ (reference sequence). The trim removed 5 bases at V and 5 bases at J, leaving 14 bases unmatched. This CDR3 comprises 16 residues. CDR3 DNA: TGTGCCAGCAGCGCCCGGTTAGCGGGTCGGGGGGAGACCCAGTACTTC. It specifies CASSARLAGRGETQYF.

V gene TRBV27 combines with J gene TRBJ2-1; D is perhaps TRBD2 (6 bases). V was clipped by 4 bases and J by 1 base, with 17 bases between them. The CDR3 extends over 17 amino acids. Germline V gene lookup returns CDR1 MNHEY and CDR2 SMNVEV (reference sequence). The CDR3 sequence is CASSSWGGRDSYNEQFF. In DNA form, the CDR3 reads TGTGCCAGCAGTTCTTGGGGCGGGCGGGATTCCTACAATGAGCAGTTCTTC.

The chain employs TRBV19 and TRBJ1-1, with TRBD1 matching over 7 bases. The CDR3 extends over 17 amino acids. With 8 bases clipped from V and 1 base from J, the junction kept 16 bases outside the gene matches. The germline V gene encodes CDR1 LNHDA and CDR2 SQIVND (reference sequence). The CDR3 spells CASYAHEGAVENTEAFF. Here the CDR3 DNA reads TGTGCCAGTTATGCGCACGAGGGGGCCGTCGAGAACACTGAAGCTTTCTTT.

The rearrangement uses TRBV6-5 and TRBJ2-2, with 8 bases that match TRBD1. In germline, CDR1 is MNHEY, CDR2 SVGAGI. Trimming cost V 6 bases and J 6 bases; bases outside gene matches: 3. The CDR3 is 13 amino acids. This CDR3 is CASRKTGAGELFF. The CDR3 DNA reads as TGTGCCAGCAGGAAGACAGGGGCCGGGGAGCTGTTTTTT.

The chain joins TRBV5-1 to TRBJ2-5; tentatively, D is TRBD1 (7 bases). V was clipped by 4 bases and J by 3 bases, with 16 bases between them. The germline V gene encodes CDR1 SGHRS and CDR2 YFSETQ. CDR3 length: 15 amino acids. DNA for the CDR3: TGCGCCAGCAGCCGCGGAGGGACAGCCGAAGAGACCCAGTACTTC. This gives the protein CASSRGGTAEETQYF.